A single sample gave rise to the 29 T cell receptor beta chains below, sequenced in a study of blood T cells in healthy people across ages. It was with a sample-barcoded 5' primer and a J-beta primer mix that a second PCR of about 6 to 12 cycles was run. A single record per CDR3 protein comes from TCRdb applying MiXCR to the 5' RACE reads. The sample shows more than 550,000 distinct CDR3 sequences, about a fifth of them seen only once. Source material: blood. The receptors originated from a man in his sixties or seventies in good health.

The chain uses TRBV20-1 and TRBJ2-3, with TRBD2 matching 10 bases. Germline V gene lookup returns CDR1 DFQATT and CDR2 SNEGSKA (reference sequence). Trimming cost V 3 bases and J 6 bases; bases outside gene matches: 6. The CDR3 is made up of 14 amino acids. CDR3 nucleotides: TGCAGTGCTAGGCCTAGCGGGAGTCGTGATACGCAGTATTTT. Amino acid sequence: CSARPSGSRDTQYF.

This chain connects TRBV4-3 to TRBJ2-1, with D possibly matching TRBD2 (6 bases). The V and J ends lost 0 bases and 0 bases respectively, with 21 bases between them. The CDR3 totals 20 residues. CDR1 LGHNA and CDR2 YSLEER come from the germline V gene. DNA for the CDR3: TGCGCCAGCAGCCAAGATGAGATTCTGGGTCGGGAGAGCTCCTACAATGAGCAGTTCTTC. Translation: CASSQDEILGRESSYNEQFF.

V is TRBV11-2 and J is TRBJ2-3, with TRBD2 matching over 7 bases. The germline V gene encodes CDR1 SGHAT and CDR2 FQNNGV. The CDR3 contains 17 residues. V gave up 5 bases and J gave up 4 bases; unmatched junction bases: 15. CDR3 nucleotide sequence: TGTGCCAGCAGCAGGAACCGGGACTACCGTTGGGCAGATACGCAGTATTTT. It is translated as CASSRNRDYRWADTQYF.

The rearrangement joins TRBV20-1 to TRBJ1-5, with 10 positions matching TRBD1. The junction had 10 bases not matched to a gene; V was cut back by 3 bases and J by 2 bases. Germline assignment: CDR1 DFQATT and CDR2 SNEGSKA (reference sequence). The CDR3 contains 17 residues. The CDR3 is CSARPGQGLSGNQPQHF. The CDR3 DNA sequence: TGCAGTGCTAGGCCGGGACAGGGGTTATCTGGCAATCAGCCCCAGCATTTT.

This clonotype was picked up a small number of times. The V call is TRBV6-6, the J call TRBJ2-1, with 7 bases lining up with TRBD1. Germline loops: CDR1 MNHNY, CDR2 SVGAGI (reference sequence). This CDR3 spans 15 amino acids. The J segment lost 4 bases and the V segment lost 4 bases, leaving 7 bases of the junction unmatched. The CDR3 spells CASSFGQENYNEQFF. The CDR3 bases are TGTGCCAGCAGTTTCGGACAGGAGAATTACAATGAGCAGTTCTTC.

A remark on this clonotype: A read error is possible here, since a much larger clone lies one base away. The chain recombines TRBV5-1 with TRBJ1-2, with D unclear. The CDR3 is 12 amino acids. The germline V gene encodes CDR1 SGHRS and CDR2 YFSETQ. The CDR3 bases are TGCGTCAGCAGAGTTTCAGACTATGGCTACACCTTC. This encodes CVSRVSDYGYTF.

This clonotype was found a few times. The chain employs TRBV12-3 or TRBV12-4 and TRBJ2-1; 15 bases map to TRBD2. V shed 6 bases, J shed 0 bases, and the junction held 15 bases outside the gene matches. CDR3 length: 21 amino acids. CDR3 protein: CASRGLAGGKIALSSYNEQFF. CDR3 sequence (DNA): TGTGCCAGCAGGGGACTAGCGGGGGGTAAAATAGCGCTTAGCTCCTACAATGAGCAGTTCTTC.

V and J are TRBV24-1 and TRBJ1-1; no firm D call. V was cut by 5 bases and J by 7 bases, with 13 bases left in between. The CDR3 spans 13 residues. Germline V gene sequence: CDR1 KGHDR, CDR2 SFDVKD. The CDR3 DNA is TGTGCCACCAGTGGGAGACAAAACGATGAAGCTTTCTTT. Translated, it gives CATSGRQNDEAFF.

The chain joins TRBV3-1 to TRBJ2-1; D remains ambiguous. Germline CDR1 reads LGHDT; CDR2 reads YNNKEL (reference sequence). This CDR3 has 13 amino acids. V lost 2 bases to trimming and J lost 5 bases, with 7 bases between them. The CDR3 reads CASSQHSDNEQFF. The DNA of the CDR3 is TGTGCCAGCAGCCAACACAGTGACAATGAGCAGTTCTTC.

The gene calls are TRBV5-6 and TRBJ1-3; no clear D gene. V was trimmed by 2 bases and J by 7 bases, leaving 13 bases between them. The CDR3 spans 14 residues. The germline gives CDR1 SGHDT, CDR2 YYEEEE. In nucleotides, the CDR3 is TGTGCCAGCAGCTTACCGGGCCCTTGGAACACCATATATTTT. It specifies CASSLPGPWNTIYF.

This chain links TRBV27 with TRBJ1-4; the D is unclear. The V gene lost 6 bases and the J gene lost 3 bases, with 14 bases spanning the gap. This CDR3 spans 15 amino acids. CDR1 is MNHEY, CDR2 SMNVEV, per germline (reference sequence). CDR3 amino acids: CASRLNARPNEKLFF. Here the CDR3 DNA reads TGTGCCAGCAGACTAAACGCCCGACCTAATGAAAAACTGTTTTTT.

This clonotype was picked up a small number of times. CDR3 bases: TGTGCCAGCAGCCAGTTGTTAGGGACGGCGAACACCGGGGAGCTGTTTTTT. Translation gives CASSQLLGTANTGELFF. This sequence joins TRBV3-1 and TRBJ2-2; D may match TRBD1 or TRBD2 (5 bases each). V dropped 3 bases and J dropped 0 bases, with 14 bases sitting between them. The CDR3 length is 17 residues. Germline CDR1 and CDR2: LGHDT and YNNKEL (reference sequence).

The rearrangement links TRBV9 to TRBJ1-1; 10 positions agree with TRBD1. J gave up 1 base and V 3 bases, and 6 bases lay outside the gene matches. The length of the CDR3 is 16 residues. Germline CDR1 reads SGDLS; CDR2 reads YYNGEE. This CDR3 is CASSGTGGFWNTEAFF. The CDR3 DNA is TGTGCCAGCAGCGGGACAGGGGGTTTTTGGAACACTGAAGCTTTCTTT.

The chain combines TRBV4-3 with TRBJ1-4; 7 bases match TRBD1. The CDR3 spans 14 residues. V lost 4 bases to trimming and J lost 4 bases; unmatched junction nucleotides: 3. In germline, CDR1 is LGHNA, CDR2 YSLEER. The CDR3 bases are TGCGCCAGCAGCCGACAGGGCCTTAATGAAAAACTGTTTTTT. This sequence encodes CASSRQGLNEKLFF.

This clonotype was observed a handful of times. The DNA for the CDR3 is TGTGCCAGTAGTACCCCGGGACAGGGGAAGGGAAACACCATATATTTT. As protein: CASSTPGQGKGNTIYF. J is TRBJ1-3 and V is TRBV19; 10 bases agree with TRBD1. Trimming at V came to 4 bases and at J to 4 bases, leaving 7 bases not matched to a gene. In germline, CDR1 is LNHDA, CDR2 SQIVND (reference sequence). The CDR3 sequence is 16 residues long.

The chain has TRBV4-3 and TRBJ1-6; D call uncertain. V was pared by 1 base and J by 11 bases, with 12 bases between. CDR1 LGHNA and CDR2 YSLEER come from the germline V gene. This CDR3 contains 14 residues. The CDR3 coding sequence is TGCGCCAGCAGCCAAGCTACCGAGCGGGCACCCCTCCACTTT. Translated: CASSQATERAPLHF.

The V and J genes are TRBV28 and TRBJ2-5; perhaps TRBD2 as D (6 bases). Trimming stripped 3 bases from V and 1 base from J, with 18 bases between. The CDR3 contains 17 residues. CDR1 and CDR2 (germline): MDHEN, SYDVKM. The DNA for the CDR3 is TGTGCCAGCAGTTTGGGTGCTCTCGCGGGGTTCCAAGAGACCCAGTACTTC. Translation: CASSLGALAGFQETQYF.

V is TRBV6-5 and J is TRBJ2-5; the match to TRBD1 covers 10 bases. TRBJ2-7 matches the DNA end more closely, so the J call is doubtful. The germline CDR1 and CDR2 sequences are MNHEY and SVGAGI. The CDR3 is 13 amino acids. CDR3 DNA sequence: TGTGCCAGCAAGCGGACAGGGGGCTACGAGCAGTACTTC. Its translation is CASKRTGGYEQYF.

Ten or more counts support this clonotype. The genes are TRBV7-8 and TRBJ2-1; D unclear. Trimming stripped 2 bases from V and 6 bases from J, with 17 bases between. The CDR3 extends over 16 amino acids. Germline-derived CDR1 and CDR2 are SGHVS and FQNEAQ. Here the CDR3 DNA reads TGTGCCAGCAGCTTATCGGGCGGCGATACGGGCAATGAGCAGTTCTTC. Protein product: CASSLSGGDTGNEQFF. Looking up the rest from reference TRBV7-8 and TRBJ2-1 gives the full variable domain: GAGVSQSPRYKVAKRGQDVALRCDPISGHVSLFWYQQALGQGPEFLTYFQNEAQLDKSGLPSDRFFAERPEGSVSTLKIQRTQQEDSAVYLCASSLSGGDTGNEQFFGPGTRLTVL.

This chain links TRBV29-1 with TRBJ2-5; D is perhaps TRBD2 (5 bases). Germline V CDR1 and CDR2: SQVTM, ANQGSEA. Trimming shortened V by 8 bases and J by 5 bases, and 12 bases separated the two germline ends. This CDR3 has 11 residues. This CDR3 reads CSPREGETQYF. CDR3 coding DNA: TGCAGCCCGCGAGAGGGTGAGACCCAGTACTTC.

The CDR3 DNA reads as TGTGCCAGCAGCTCCACTCCCATCTTAGCCAAAAACATTCAGTACTTC. Amino acids: CASSSTPILAKNIQYF. The V call is TRBV7-9, the J call TRBJ2-4; D is unclear. The CDR3 has 16 amino acids. Trimming cost V 4 bases and J 0 bases, with 13 bases left between them. Germline V gene lookup returns CDR1 SEHNR and CDR2 FQNEAQ (reference sequence).

The CDR3 DNA reads as TGTGCCAGCACAGCGGACACTGGGGCCAACGTCCTGACTTTC. Translating gives CASTADTGANVLTF. The chain uses TRBV12-3 or TRBV12-4 and TRBJ2-6; D might be TRBD1 or TRBD2, each matching 5 bases. The CDR3 contains 14 residues. V shed 7 bases and J shed 2 bases, with 9 bases lying between them.

V usage is TRBV6-2 or TRBV6-3 and J usage is TRBJ1-6; the D gene is possibly TRBD1 (5 bases). Germline V gene sequence: CDR1 MNHEY, CDR2 SVGEGT. CDR3 length: 13 amino acids. V lost 1 base, J lost 14 bases, and 12 bases lay in between. The CDR3 region is CASSYLNRLALHF. The CDR3 DNA follows: TGTGCCAGCAGTTACTTGAACAGGCTGGCCCTCCACTTT.

In its sample, this clonotype was seen a few times. The J gene is TRBJ2-7, the V gene TRBV24-1; 11 bases are shared with TRBD1. V lost 7 bases, J lost 2 bases, and 12 bases stayed unmatched. CDR3 length: 17 amino acids. Germline V lookup: CDR1 KGHDR, CDR2 SFDVKD. The CDR3: CATRSDRGLSGTYEQYV. The CDR3 region has the DNA TGTGCCACCAGGTCGGACAGGGGGCTCTCTGGAACCTACGAGCAGTACGTC.

This clonotype was found many times. V gene TRBV29-1 combines with J gene TRBJ1-2; TRBD1 matches 7 bases. The length of the CDR3 is 11 residues. From germline, CDR1 is SQVTM and CDR2 ANQGSEA. The junction had 0 bases not matched to a gene; V was cut back by 3 bases and J by 5 bases. In DNA form, the CDR3 reads TGCAGCGTTGAGGACAGGTATGGCTACACCTTC. Amino acids: CSVEDRYGYTF. Complete variable domain (other parts from reference TRBV29-1 and TRBJ1-2): SAVISQKPSRDICQRGTSLTIQCQVDSQVTMMFWYRQQPGQSLTLIATANQGSEATYESGFVIDKFPISRPNLTFSTLTVSNMSPEDSSIYLCSVEDRYGYTFGSGTRLTVV.

This clonotype was counted only a few times. The CDR3 loop is CAWGHRDQETQYF. DNA for the CDR3: TGTGCCTGGGGTCACAGAGACCAAGAGACCCAGTACTTC. The V gene is TRBV7-9, the J gene TRBJ2-5, with D uncertain. The V and J ends lost 11 bases and 0 bases respectively, with 13 bases between them. The CDR3 runs to 13 residues. CDR1 SEHNR and CDR2 FQNEAQ come from the germline V gene (reference sequence).

This clonotype has ten or more counts. V is TRBV5-1 and J is TRBJ2-2; D gene uncertain. In germline, CDR1 is SGHRS, CDR2 YFSETQ. V gave up 4 bases and J gave up 3 bases, with 7 bases separating them. The CDR3 length is 13 residues. Here the CDR3 reads CASSITYTGELFF. CDR3 bases: TGCGCCAGCAGCATTACTTACACCGGGGAGCTGTTTTTT.

The genes are TRBV6-2 or TRBV6-3 and TRBJ2-1; 8 bases are shared with TRBD1. V shed 4 bases, J shed 5 bases, and the junction held 4 bases outside the gene matches. The germline V gene has CDR1 MNHEY and CDR2 SVGEGT. CDR3 length equals 14 residues. CDR3: CASSLDRVDNEQFF. DNA of the CDR3: TGTGCCAGCAGTTTGGACAGGGTGGACAATGAGCAGTTCTTC.

The chain recombines TRBV21-1 with TRBJ2-7; TRBD1, the table's D call, lacks a check against the DNA. TRBV21-1 is deemed a pseudogene. The CDR3 consists of 14 residues. CDR3 DNA: TGTGCCAGCTGCCGGGAACTCCCCTCCTACGAGCAGTACTTC. It yields the protein CASCRELPSYEQYF.